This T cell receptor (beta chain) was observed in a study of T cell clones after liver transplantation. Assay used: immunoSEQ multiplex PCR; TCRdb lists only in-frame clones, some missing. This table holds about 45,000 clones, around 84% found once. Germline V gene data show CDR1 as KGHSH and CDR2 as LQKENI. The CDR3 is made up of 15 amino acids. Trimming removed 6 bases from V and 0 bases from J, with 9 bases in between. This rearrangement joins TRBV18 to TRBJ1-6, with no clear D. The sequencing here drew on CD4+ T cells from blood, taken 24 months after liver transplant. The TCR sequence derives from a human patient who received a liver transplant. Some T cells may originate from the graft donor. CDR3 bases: TGTGCCAGCTCCCGCGACACCTCCTATAATTCACCCCTCCACTTT. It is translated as CASSRDTSYNSPLHF.